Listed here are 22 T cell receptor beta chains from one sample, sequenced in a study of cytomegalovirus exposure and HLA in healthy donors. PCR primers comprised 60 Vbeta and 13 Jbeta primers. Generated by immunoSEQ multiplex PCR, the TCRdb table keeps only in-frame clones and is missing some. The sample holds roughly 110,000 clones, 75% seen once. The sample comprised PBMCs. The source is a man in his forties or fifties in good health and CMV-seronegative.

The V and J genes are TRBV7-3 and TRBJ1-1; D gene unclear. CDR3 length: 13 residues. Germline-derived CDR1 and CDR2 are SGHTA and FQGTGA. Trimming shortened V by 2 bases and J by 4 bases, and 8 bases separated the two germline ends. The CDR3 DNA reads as TGTGCCAGCAGCTTATGGGGAGGCACTGAAGCTTTCTTT. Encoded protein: CASSLWGGTEAFF. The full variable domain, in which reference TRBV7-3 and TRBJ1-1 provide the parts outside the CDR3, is GAGVSQTPSNKVTEKGKYVELRCDPISGHTALYWYRQSLGQGPEFLIYFQGTGAADDSGLPNDRFFAVRPEGSVSTLKIQRTERGDSAVYLCASSLWGGTEAFFGQGTRLTVV.

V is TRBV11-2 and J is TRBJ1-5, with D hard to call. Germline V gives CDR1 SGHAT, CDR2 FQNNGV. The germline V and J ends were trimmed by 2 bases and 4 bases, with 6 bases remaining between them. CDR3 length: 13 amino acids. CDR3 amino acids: CASSLRENQPQHF. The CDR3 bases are TGTGCCAGCAGCTTAAGAGAAAATCAGCCCCAGCATTTT.

The CDR3 spells CASSQLRQGRETQYF. The DNA for the CDR3 is TGTGCCAGCAGTCAACTAAGACAGGGGAGGGAGACCCAGTACTTC. The chain links TRBV28 to TRBJ2-5, with 8 nucleotides matching TRBD1. Trimming cost V 5 bases and J 5 bases; bases outside gene matches: 10. The length of the CDR3 is 15 residues. Germline V gives CDR1 MDHEN, CDR2 SYDVKM.

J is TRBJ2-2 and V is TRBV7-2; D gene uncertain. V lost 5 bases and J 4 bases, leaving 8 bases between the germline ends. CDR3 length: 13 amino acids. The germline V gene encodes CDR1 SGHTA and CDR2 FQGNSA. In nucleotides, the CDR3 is TGTGCCAGCAGCGACTGGAGCACCGGGGAGCTGTTTTTT. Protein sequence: CASSDWSTGELFF.

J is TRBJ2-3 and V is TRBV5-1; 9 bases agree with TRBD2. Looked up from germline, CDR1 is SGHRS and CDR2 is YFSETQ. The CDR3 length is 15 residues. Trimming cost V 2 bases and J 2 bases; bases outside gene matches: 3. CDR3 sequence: CASSFRTSVTDTQYF. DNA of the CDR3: TGCGCCAGCAGCTTCAGGACTAGCGTCACAGATACGCAGTATTTT.

The CDR3 DNA reads as TGCGCCAGCAGCTTACAGGGGGCTATCGTAGGGGACGAGCAGTACTTC. Its translation is CASSLQGAIVGDEQYF. V usage is TRBV5-1 and J usage is TRBJ2-7; 9 bases line up with TRBD1. V was clipped by 2 bases and J by 5 bases; unmatched bases: 11. Germline values: CDR1 SGHRS, CDR2 YFSETQ. The CDR3 is 16 amino acids.

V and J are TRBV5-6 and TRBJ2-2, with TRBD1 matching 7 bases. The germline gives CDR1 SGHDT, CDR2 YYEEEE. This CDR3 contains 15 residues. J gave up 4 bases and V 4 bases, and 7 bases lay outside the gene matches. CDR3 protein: CASSRGDRSTGELFF. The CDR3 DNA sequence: TGTGCCAGCAGCCGAGGGGACAGAAGCACCGGGGAGCTGTTTTTT.

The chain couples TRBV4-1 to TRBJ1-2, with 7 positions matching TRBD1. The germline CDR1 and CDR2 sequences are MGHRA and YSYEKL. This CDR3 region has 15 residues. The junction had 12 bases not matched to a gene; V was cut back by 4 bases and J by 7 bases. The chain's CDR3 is CASSPSRGPRGGYTF. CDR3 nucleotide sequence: TGCGCCAGCAGCCCGTCAAGGGGGCCCAGGGGTGGCTACACCTTC.

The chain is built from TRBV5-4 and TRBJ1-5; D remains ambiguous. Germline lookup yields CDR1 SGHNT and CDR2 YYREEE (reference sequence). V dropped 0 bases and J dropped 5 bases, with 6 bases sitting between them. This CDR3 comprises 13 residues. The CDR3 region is CASSLEPDQPQHF. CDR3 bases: TGTGCCAGCAGCTTGGAACCGGATCAGCCCCAGCATTTT.

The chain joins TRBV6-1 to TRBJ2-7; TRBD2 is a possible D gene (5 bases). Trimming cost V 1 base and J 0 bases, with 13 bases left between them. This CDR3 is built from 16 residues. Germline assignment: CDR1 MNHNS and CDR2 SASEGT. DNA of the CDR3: TGTGCCAGCAGTGAAGAGTGGGGAACTAGCTCCTACGAGCAGTACTTC. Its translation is CASSEEWGTSSYEQYF.

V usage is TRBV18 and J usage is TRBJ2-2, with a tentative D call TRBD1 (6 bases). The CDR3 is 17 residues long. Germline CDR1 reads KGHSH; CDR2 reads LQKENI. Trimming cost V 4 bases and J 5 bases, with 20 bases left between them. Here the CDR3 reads CASSLHGLTGETGELFF. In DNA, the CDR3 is TGTGCCAGCTCACTCCATGGGTTGACAGGCGAAACCGGGGAGCTGTTTTTT.

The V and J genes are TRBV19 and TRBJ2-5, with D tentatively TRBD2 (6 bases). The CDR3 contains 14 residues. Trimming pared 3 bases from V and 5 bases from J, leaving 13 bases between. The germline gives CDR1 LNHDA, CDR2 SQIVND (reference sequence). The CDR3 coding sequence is TGTGCCAGTAGTATCACGGAGGGGCGGGAGACCCAGTACTTC. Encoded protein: CASSITEGRETQYF.

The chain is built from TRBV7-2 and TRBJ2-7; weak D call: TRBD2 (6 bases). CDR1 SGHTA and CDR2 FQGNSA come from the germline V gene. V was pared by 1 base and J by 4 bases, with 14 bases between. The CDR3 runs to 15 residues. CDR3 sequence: CASSLGTGTQYEQYF. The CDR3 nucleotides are TGTGCCAGCAGCTTAGGCACCGGGACTCAATACGAGCAGTACTTC.

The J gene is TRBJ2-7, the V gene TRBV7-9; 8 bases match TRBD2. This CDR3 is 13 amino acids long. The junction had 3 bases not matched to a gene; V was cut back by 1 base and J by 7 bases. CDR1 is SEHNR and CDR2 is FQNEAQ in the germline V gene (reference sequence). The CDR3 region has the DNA TGTGCCAGCAGCTTAGGGGCTAGCGGGGAGCAGTACTTC. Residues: CASSLGASGEQYF.

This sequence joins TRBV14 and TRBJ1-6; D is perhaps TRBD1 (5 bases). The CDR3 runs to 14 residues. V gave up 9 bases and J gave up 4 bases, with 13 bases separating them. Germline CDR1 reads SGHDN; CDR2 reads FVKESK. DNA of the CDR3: TGTGCCAGTCGACAGTGGAGTTATAATTCACCCCTCCACTTT. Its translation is CASRQWSYNSPLHF.

The CDR3 reads CASSPRTSGPRDTQYF. The CDR3 DNA follows: TGTGCCAGCAGTCCTCGGACTAGCGGGCCCCGGGATACGCAGTATTTT. The chain employs TRBV27 and TRBJ2-3, with 11 bases identical to TRBD2. The V gene end was trimmed by 5 bases and the J gene end by 6 bases; junction bases not matched to a gene: 10. CDR1 and CDR2 from the germline V gene are MNHEY and SMNVEV (reference sequence). The CDR3 extends over 16 amino acids.

CDR3 coding DNA: TGTGCCAGCAGCTTGGGACAGGGGAACATTCAGTACTTC. Amino acids: CASSLGQGNIQYF. This chain joins TRBV7-8 and TRBJ2-4; TRBD1 agrees at 10 bases. Germline lookup yields CDR1 SGHVS and CDR2 FQNEAQ. With V trimmed by 3 bases and J by 7 bases, 0 bases remained unmatched. The CDR3 has 13 amino acids.

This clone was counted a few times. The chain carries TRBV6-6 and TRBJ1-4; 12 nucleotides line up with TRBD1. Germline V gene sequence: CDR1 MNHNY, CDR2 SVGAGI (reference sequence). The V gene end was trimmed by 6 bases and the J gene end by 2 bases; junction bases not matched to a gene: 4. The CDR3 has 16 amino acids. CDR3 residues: CASRPGQGATNEKLFF. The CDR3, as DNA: TGTGCCAGCAGACCGGGACAGGGGGCTACTAATGAAAAACTGTTTTTT.

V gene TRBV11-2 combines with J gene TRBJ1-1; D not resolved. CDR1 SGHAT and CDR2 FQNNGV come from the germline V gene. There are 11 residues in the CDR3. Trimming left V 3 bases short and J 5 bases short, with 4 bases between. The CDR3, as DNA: TGTGCCAGCAGCTTTTCGACTGAAGCTTTCTTT. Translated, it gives CASSFSTEAFF.

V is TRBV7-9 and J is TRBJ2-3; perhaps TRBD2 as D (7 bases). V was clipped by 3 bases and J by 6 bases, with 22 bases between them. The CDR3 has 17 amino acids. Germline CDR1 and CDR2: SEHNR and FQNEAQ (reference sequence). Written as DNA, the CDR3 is TGTGCCAGCAGCTTTCGATTGGAGGGGGGGCCAGGGGATACGCAGTATTTT. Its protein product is CASSFRLEGGPGDTQYF.

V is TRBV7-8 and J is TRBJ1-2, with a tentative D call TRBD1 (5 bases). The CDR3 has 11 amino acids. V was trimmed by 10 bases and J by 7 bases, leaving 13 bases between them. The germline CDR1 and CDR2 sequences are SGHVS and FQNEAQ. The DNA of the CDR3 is TGTGCCATCCAGGGTAAATTTGGCTACACCTTC. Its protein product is CAIQGKFGYTF.

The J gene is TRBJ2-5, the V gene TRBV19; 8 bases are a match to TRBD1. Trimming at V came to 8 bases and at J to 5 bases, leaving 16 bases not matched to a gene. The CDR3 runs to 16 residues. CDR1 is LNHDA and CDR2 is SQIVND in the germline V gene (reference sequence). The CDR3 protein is CASALGGRGRMETQYF. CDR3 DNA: TGTGCCAGTGCCCTAGGAGGCAGGGGGCGGATGGAGACCCAGTACTTC.